The TCR beta chain described here comes from a study of blood T cells in healthy people across ages. Together with a sample-barcoded 5' primer, a J-beta primer mix was included in a second PCR lasting about 6 to 11 cycles. TCRdb recomputed calls from the 5' RACE reads with MiXCR, one row per CDR3 protein. This table has over a million distinct CDR3 sequences, 35% to 55% appearing once. There are a few counts of this clonotype. Antigen specificity is unknown. The CDR3 runs to 17 residues. The V end lost 5 bases, the J end lost 2 bases, and 19 bases lay between the germline ends. Caucasian, healthy and from Russia, the donors were aged between about 6 and 90. Peripheral blood samples of 7.5 to 10 milliliters were drawn from each donor. Regarding the study as a whole: Total diversity from one million sequenced T cells was likely underestimated.

The receptor was isolated from a woman aged 60-75 years in good health. The sequencing input was blood. The chain is built from TRBV12-3 or TRBV12-4 and TRBJ2-1, with D hard to call. In DNA form, the CDR3 reads TGTGCCAGCAGTCTAGGACCCCGAGACATCACCTACAATGAGCAGTTCTTC. Translation gives CASSLGPRDITYNEQFF.